This T cell receptor beta chain emerged from a study of blood T cell repertoires in COVID-19. Study details: Samples taken during acute and convalescent COVID-19 were collected in the United States, Italy and Spain.

V was pared by 3 bases and J by 5 bases, with 16 bases between. From germline, CDR1 is LGHDT and CDR2 YNNKEL (reference sequence). The CDR3 has 15 residues. Cohorts were based on clinical histories the participants reported. Original data processing: Estimates of nucleated cell counts were drawn from the amplification of reference gene primers. Clones were read by immunoSEQ multiplex PCR, and TCRdb kept only the in-frame ones, dropping some. V and J calls and clone size come straight from that table; D and trimming were deduced from the DNA. The data contain about 320,000 clones, approximately 90% of them singletons.

The clonotype originates from a woman younger than 45 who had recovered from COVID-19. The rearrangement uses TRBV3-1 (or the pseudogene TRBV3-2) and TRBJ1-1; a possible D gene is TRBD1 (5 bases). Sample: PBMCs or T cells enriched from blood (not recorded which). The CDR3 here is CASSHLGRAGTEAFF. The CDR3 nucleotides read TGTGCCAGCAGCCACCTGGGCAGGGCTGGTACTGAAGCTTTCTTT.